This T cell receptor (beta chain) was sequenced in a study of beta chain features in type 1 diabetes. Expressed TCRB transcripts were sequenced after all isolated RNA was converted to cDNA. Assay: immunoSEQ multiplex PCR; the TCRdb copy retains only in-frame clones and omits some. This sample has about half a million clones, with roughly 11% found just once. A CD45RO/CCR7/CD25/CD127/CD95/CD27 panel sorted naive, central memory, regulatory and stem cell-like memory CD4+ cells. Each sorted population was over 98% pure. The CDR3 contains 16 residues. Per germline, CDR1 SGHRS and CDR2 YFSETQ. Trimming took 0 bases from V and 1 from J; bases not matched to a gene: 2.

The rearrangement links TRBV5-1 to TRBJ2-5, with TRBD2 identical over 11 bases. This sequence originates from a woman aged 18-35 years in good health. Sample: naive CD4+ T cells from blood. CDR3 residues: CASSLVGTSGQETQYF. The DNA of the CDR3 is TGCGCCAGCAGCTTGGTCGGGACTAGCGGCCAAGAGACCCAGTACTTC.